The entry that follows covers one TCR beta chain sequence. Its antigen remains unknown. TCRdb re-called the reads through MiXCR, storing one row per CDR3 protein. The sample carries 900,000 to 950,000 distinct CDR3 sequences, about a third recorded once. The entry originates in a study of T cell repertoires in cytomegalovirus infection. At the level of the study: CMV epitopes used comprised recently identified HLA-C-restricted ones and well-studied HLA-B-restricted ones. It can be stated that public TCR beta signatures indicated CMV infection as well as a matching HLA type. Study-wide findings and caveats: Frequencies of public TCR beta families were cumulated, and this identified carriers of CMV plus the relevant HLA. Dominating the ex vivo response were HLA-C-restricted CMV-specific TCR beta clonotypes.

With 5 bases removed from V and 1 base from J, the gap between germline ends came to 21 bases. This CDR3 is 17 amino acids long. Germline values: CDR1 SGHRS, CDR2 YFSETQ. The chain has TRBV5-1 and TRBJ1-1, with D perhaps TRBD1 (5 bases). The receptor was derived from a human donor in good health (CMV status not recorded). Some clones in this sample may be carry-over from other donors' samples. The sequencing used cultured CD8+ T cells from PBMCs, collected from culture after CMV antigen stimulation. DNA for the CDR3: TGCGCCAGCAGTCGCGCCCGTGCAGAAAGGGGGAACACTGAAGCTTTCTTT. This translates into CASSRARAERGNTEAFF.